The rows below give T cell receptor beta chains drawn from one sample of a study of CD8 T cells in Susac syndrome. TCRdb fed the immunoSEQ multiplex PCR reads into MiXCR, producing one record per CDR3 protein. The repertoire holds about 160,000 distinct CDR3 sequences, with just over 90% as singletons. Material for sequencing was CD4+ T cells from PBMCs. Receptors originate from a human donor in good health. CDR3s include the opening cysteine and the closing phenylalanine or tryptophan. D genes are given only for firm matches. Not all rows give a size; the values are once, few, many and, for expanded clones, a class.

d_call: TRBD1; v_call: TRBV5-1; cdr3_length: 13; j_call: TRBJ2-7; clone_size: .; cdr3_nt: TGCGCCAGCAGCTTCACAGGGGATCGCGAGCAGTACTTC; cdr3_aa: CASSFTGDREQYF
d_call: TRBD2; v_call: TRBV2; cdr3_length: 14; j_call: TRBJ2-1; clone_size: .; cdr3_nt: TGTGCCAGCAGAGAGACTAGCGGTCCCAATGAGCAGTTCTTC; cdr3_aa: CASRETSGPNEQFF
d_call: TRBD2; v_call: TRBV7-3; cdr3_length: 15; j_call: TRBJ2-1; clone_size: .; cdr3_nt: TGTGCCAGCAGCCAAAGCGGGACCTCCTACAATGAGCAGTTCTTC; cdr3_aa: CASSQSGTSYNEQFF
d_call: TRBD1; v_call: TRBV30; cdr3_length: 17; j_call: TRBJ1-1; clone_size: once; cdr3_nt: TGTGCCTGGAGTGTACGGGAAGGGGGCGAGGTGGGCACTGAAGCTTTCTTT; cdr3_aa: CAWSVREGGEVGTEAFF
d_call: .; v_call: TRBV19; cdr3_length: 13; j_call: TRBJ2-7; clone_size: .; cdr3_nt: TGTGCCAGTAAAGGCAGTGGATTCCACGAGCAGTACTTC; cdr3_aa: CASKGSGFHEQYF
d_call: TRBD1; v_call: TRBV6-1; cdr3_length: 14; j_call: TRBJ2-3; clone_size: .; cdr3_nt: TGTGCCAGCAGTGTGGACAGGGGAACAGATACGCAGTATTTT; cdr3_aa: CASSVDRGTDTQYF
d_call: .; v_call: TRBV11-2; cdr3_length: 17; j_call: TRBJ2-5; clone_size: .; cdr3_nt: TGTGCCAGCAGCTTATCCCCATACCGACGGCTTCGAGAGACCCAGTACTTC; cdr3_aa: CASSLSPYRRLRETQYF
d_call: TRBD1; v_call: TRBV9; cdr3_length: 15; j_call: TRBJ2-1; clone_size: .; cdr3_nt: TGTGCCAGCAGCGGCGACAGGGGCCCGGACAATGAGCAGTTCTTC; cdr3_aa: CASSGDRGPDNEQFF
d_call: .; v_call: TRBV6-6; cdr3_length: 15; j_call: TRBJ1-1; clone_size: .; cdr3_nt: TGTGCCAGCAGTTTTGACAGGACCACGAACACTGAAGCTTTCTTT; cdr3_aa: CASSFDRTTNTEAFF
d_call: .; v_call: TRBV6-2/TRBV6-3; cdr3_length: 12; j_call: TRBJ2-3; clone_size: .; cdr3_nt: TGTGCCAGCAGTGTCTCGTGGGGTACGCAGTATTTT; cdr3_aa: CASSVSWGTQYF
d_call: TRBD2; v_call: TRBV5-1; cdr3_length: 16; j_call: TRBJ2-1; clone_size: .; cdr3_nt: TGCGCCAGCAGCTTGGAAACTAGCGGGGGATACAATGAGCAGTTCTTC; cdr3_aa: CASSLETSGGYNEQFF
d_call: .; v_call: TRBV6-4; cdr3_length: 13; j_call: TRBJ1-1; clone_size: .; cdr3_nt: TGTGCCAGCAGTGACGGGGCTGGCACTGAAGCTTTCTTT; cdr3_aa: CASSDGAGTEAFF
d_call: .; v_call: TRBV18; cdr3_length: 14; j_call: TRBJ1-4; clone_size: .; cdr3_nt: TGTGCCAGCTCACCAATAGCAGGGCAGGAAAAACTGTTTTTT; cdr3_aa: CASSPIAGQEKLFF
d_call: .; v_call: TRBV29-1; cdr3_length: 12; j_call: TRBJ2-5; clone_size: .; cdr3_nt: TGCAGCGTTGGTGGCCTACAAGAGACCCAGTACTTC; cdr3_aa: CSVGGLQETQYF
d_call: .; v_call: TRBV20-1; cdr3_length: 12; j_call: TRBJ2-7; clone_size: .; cdr3_nt: TGCAGTGCTCCGGGGCCCGTGGACGAGCAGTACTTC; cdr3_aa: CSAPGPVDEQYF
d_call: TRBD1; v_call: TRBV28; cdr3_length: 14; j_call: TRBJ2-7; clone_size: .; cdr3_nt: TGTGCCAGCAGGTCCGGGACAGGAATGTACGAGCAGTACTTC; cdr3_aa: CASRSGTGMYEQYF
d_call: TRBD2; v_call: TRBV20-1; cdr3_length: 14; j_call: TRBJ2-7; clone_size: .; cdr3_nt: TGCAGTGCAGGCCCTCGGAGCGGGGGCTACGAGCAGTACTTC; cdr3_aa: CSAGPRSGGYEQYF
d_call: TRBD2; v_call: TRBV7-8; cdr3_length: 13; j_call: TRBJ2-2; clone_size: .; cdr3_nt: TGTGCCAGCAGCGGGACTAGCGTCGGGGAGCTGTTTTTT; cdr3_aa: CASSGTSVGELFF
d_call: .; v_call: TRBV5-1; cdr3_length: 16; j_call: TRBJ2-1; clone_size: .; cdr3_nt: TGCGCCAGCAGCGAGGCCGAGGACACCTTATACAATGAGCAGTTCTTC; cdr3_aa: CASSEAEDTLYNEQFF
d_call: .; v_call: TRBV20-1; cdr3_length: 13; j_call: TRBJ2-4; clone_size: .; cdr3_nt: TGCAGTGTGGGCGGGACTGCCAAAAACATTCAGTACTTC; cdr3_aa: CSVGGTAKNIQYF
d_call: TRBD1; v_call: TRBV20-1; cdr3_length: 15; j_call: TRBJ2-7; clone_size: .; cdr3_nt: TGCAGTGCTAGACGTGCCGGGACAGTAACCTACGAGCAGTACTTC; cdr3_aa: CSARRAGTVTYEQYF
d_call: .; v_call: TRBV10-1; cdr3_length: 13; j_call: TRBJ2-7; clone_size: .; cdr3_nt: TGCGCCAGCAGTGAGGTCAGCCGGGGGGAGCAGTACTTC; cdr3_aa: CASSEVSRGEQYF
d_call: .; v_call: TRBV6-1; cdr3_length: 14; j_call: TRBJ2-7; clone_size: .; cdr3_nt: TGTGCCAGCAGTTCAGGGGCCCTGATCTACGAGCAGTACTTC; cdr3_aa: CASSSGALIYEQYF
d_call: TRBD2; v_call: TRBV20-1; cdr3_length: 18; j_call: TRBJ2-1; clone_size: .; cdr3_nt: TGCAGTGCTAGAGTCCCTAGCGGGAGGGCCCGTTCCTACAATGAGCAGTTCTTC; cdr3_aa: CSARVPSGRARSYNEQFF
d_call: .; v_call: TRBV18; cdr3_length: 14; j_call: TRBJ2-2; clone_size: .; cdr3_nt: TGTGCCAGCTCACGGGACCTGAACACCGGGGAGCTGTTTTTT; cdr3_aa: CASSRDLNTGELFF
d_call: TRBD2; v_call: TRBV7-9; cdr3_length: 17; j_call: TRBJ2-1; clone_size: .; cdr3_nt: TGTGCCAGCAGCTCCCGGACTAGCGGGGGCCCCTACAATGAGCAGTTCTTC; cdr3_aa: CASSSRTSGGPYNEQFF
d_call: .; v_call: TRBV6-2/TRBV6-3; cdr3_length: 13; j_call: TRBJ2-7; clone_size: .; cdr3_nt: TGTGCCAGCAGTTACTCGAGAGGGGGGCAGCAGTACTTC; cdr3_aa: CASSYSRGGQQYF
d_call: .; v_call: TRBV5-1; cdr3_length: 14; j_call: TRBJ1-2; clone_size: once; cdr3_nt: TGCGCCAGCAGCGTGGACGTTGGGTACTATGGCTACACCTTC; cdr3_aa: CASSVDVGYYGYTF
d_call: TRBD1; v_call: TRBV5-1; cdr3_length: 14; j_call: TRBJ2-2; clone_size: .; cdr3_nt: TGCGCCAGCAGGGGGGACAGCAACACCGGGGAGCTGTTTTTT; cdr3_aa: CASRGDSNTGELFF
d_call: .; v_call: TRBV11-2; cdr3_length: 13; j_call: TRBJ1-5; clone_size: .; cdr3_nt: TGTGCCAGCAGCTTCACTACGAGTCAGCCCCAGCATTTT; cdr3_aa: CASSFTTSQPQHF
d_call: .; v_call: TRBV7-2; cdr3_length: 14; j_call: TRBJ1-4; clone_size: .; cdr3_nt: TGTGCCAGCAGCCTCGGACACCGTCGGGAAAAACTGTTTTTT; cdr3_aa: CASSLGHRREKLFF
d_call: .; v_call: TRBV2; cdr3_length: 15; j_call: TRBJ1-2; clone_size: .; cdr3_nt: TGTGCCAGCAGTGAAGGACAGGACGTCGGCTATGGCTACACCTTC; cdr3_aa: CASSEGQDVGYGYTF
d_call: .; v_call: TRBV7-9; cdr3_length: 15; j_call: TRBJ1-1; clone_size: once; cdr3_nt: TGTGCCAGCAGCGCAGCCGGTCACCTCTCTTTTGAAGCTTTCTTT; cdr3_aa: CASSAAGHLSFEAFF
d_call: .; v_call: TRBV5-1; cdr3_length: 14; j_call: TRBJ2-1; clone_size: .; cdr3_nt: TGCGCCAGCAGCTCCCGCGATTTCTACAATGAGCAGTTCTTC; cdr3_aa: CASSSRDFYNEQFF
d_call: TRBD1; v_call: TRBV29-1; cdr3_length: 13; j_call: TRBJ1-6; clone_size: .; cdr3_nt: TGCAGCGTGATGACAGGGGTTTGGTCACCCCTCCACTTT; cdr3_aa: CSVMTGVWSPLHF
d_call: .; v_call: TRBV7-9; cdr3_length: 13; j_call: TRBJ2-1; clone_size: .; cdr3_nt: TGTGCCAGCACCGTAGCCAAGGAGGGGGAGCAGTTCTTC; cdr3_aa: CASTVAKEGEQFF
d_call: .; v_call: TRBV28; cdr3_length: 12; j_call: TRBJ1-5; clone_size: .; cdr3_nt: TGTGCCAGCAGTTCGGGACATCAGCCCCAGCATTTT; cdr3_aa: CASSSGHQPQHF
d_call: .; v_call: TRBV20-1; cdr3_length: 13; j_call: TRBJ1-1; clone_size: .; cdr3_nt: TGCAGTGGGGGCCTGGTGGGGAACACTGAAGCTTTCTTT; cdr3_aa: CSGGLVGNTEAFF
d_call: TRBD2; v_call: TRBV5-1; cdr3_length: 19; j_call: TRBJ2-7; clone_size: .; cdr3_nt: TGCGCCAGCAGCTTGCCGACAGGGCGGACTAGCGGGAGGTGGTACGAGCAGTACTTC; cdr3_aa: CASSLPTGRTSGRWYEQYF
d_call: TRBD2; v_call: TRBV27; cdr3_length: 13; j_call: TRBJ2-5; clone_size: .; cdr3_nt: TGTGCCAGCAGTTTGGGCGGGAGCCGAACCCAGTACTTC; cdr3_aa: CASSLGGSRTQYF
d_call: .; v_call: TRBV5-1; cdr3_length: 13; j_call: TRBJ1-1; clone_size: .; cdr3_nt: TGCGCCAGCAGCTTATCGATGAACACTGAAGCTTTCTTT; cdr3_aa: CASSLSMNTEAFF
d_call: .; v_call: TRBV21-1; cdr3_length: 15; j_call: TRBJ2-7; clone_size: .; cdr3_nt: TGTGCCAGCAGCACCCGACAGGCCCAATCCTACGAGCAGTACTTC; cdr3_aa: CASSTRQAQSYEQYF
d_call: TRBD2; v_call: TRBV5-1; cdr3_length: 13; j_call: TRBJ2-1; clone_size: .; cdr3_nt: TGCGCCAGCAGCGTAGCGGGGGTCAATGAGCAGTTCTTC; cdr3_aa: CASSVAGVNEQFF
d_call: .; v_call: TRBV2; cdr3_length: 11; j_call: TRBJ2-7; clone_size: .; cdr3_nt: TGTGCCAGCAGGAAGGGGGGCGAGCAGTACTTC; cdr3_aa: CASRKGGEQYF
d_call: .; v_call: TRBV20-1; cdr3_length: 11; j_call: TRBJ2-7; clone_size: .; cdr3_nt: TGCAGTGCTCGGACTGGCTACGAGCAGTACTTC; cdr3_aa: CSARTGYEQYF
d_call: TRBD1; v_call: TRBV14; cdr3_length: 13; j_call: TRBJ2-1; clone_size: .; cdr3_nt: TGTGCCAGCAGGCGGACAGGGGTCAATGAGCAGTTCTTC; cdr3_aa: CASRRTGVNEQFF
d_call: .; v_call: TRBV9; cdr3_length: 16; j_call: TRBJ1-2; clone_size: .; cdr3_nt: TGTGCCAGCAGCGTAGGGGGGACCCAAGCTAACTATGGCTACACCTTC; cdr3_aa: CASSVGGTQANYGYTF
d_call: TRBD2; v_call: TRBV6-5; cdr3_length: 13; j_call: TRBJ2-1; clone_size: .; cdr3_nt: TGTGCCAGCACCGGGCTAGCGGGCGGAGAGCAGTTCTTC; cdr3_aa: CASTGLAGGEQFF
d_call: .; v_call: TRBV7-2; cdr3_length: 16; j_call: TRBJ1-2; clone_size: .; cdr3_nt: TGTGCCAGCAGCTTAGTGAGGGGTCCGCCTAACTATGGCTACACCTTC; cdr3_aa: CASSLVRGPPNYGYTF
d_call: .; v_call: TRBV6-1; cdr3_length: 13; j_call: TRBJ2-7; clone_size: .; cdr3_nt: TGTGCCAGCAACCCCGGGGGAGCCTACGAGCAGTACTTC; cdr3_aa: CASNPGGAYEQYF
d_call: .; v_call: TRBV7-3; cdr3_length: 13; j_call: TRBJ2-1; clone_size: .; cdr3_nt: TGTGCCAGCAGCTTTTCGGGATACAATGAGCAGTTCTTC; cdr3_aa: CASSFSGYNEQFF
d_call: TRBD1; v_call: TRBV24-1; cdr3_length: 14; j_call: TRBJ2-1; clone_size: .; cdr3_nt: TGTGCCACCAATAAGGGGACAGTCCACAATGAGCAGTTCTTC; cdr3_aa: CATNKGTVHNEQFF
d_call: .; v_call: TRBV3-1; cdr3_length: 16; j_call: TRBJ1-2; clone_size: once; cdr3_nt: TGTGCCAGCAGCCAAGGAGGCGGCTCAACCAACTATGGCTACACCTTC; cdr3_aa: CASSQGGGSTNYGYTF